This T cell receptor (beta chain) was recovered during a study of blood T cell repertoires in COVID-19. Study details: Whether acute or convalescent, the COVID-19 samples came from the United States, Italy and Spain.

This CDR3 is built from 15 residues. CDR1 SGHKS and CDR2 YYEKEE come from the germline V gene (reference sequence). J gave up 7 bases and V 4 bases, and 7 bases lay outside the gene matches. Generated by immunoSEQ multiplex PCR, the TCRdb table keeps only in-frame clones and is missing some. The repertoire holds about 300,000 clones, with around 84% as singletons. The clonotype comes from a man aged 25 to 40 who had recovered from COVID-19. The genes are TRBV5-5 and TRBJ1-6, with TRBD1 matching 8 bases. The sequenced sample was PBMCs or T cells enriched from blood (not recorded which). This CDR3 reads CASSPAGTGNSPLHF. CDR3 nucleotide sequence: TGTGCCAGCAGCCCGGCTGGGACAGGCAATTCACCCCTCCACTTT.